This TCR beta chain was sequenced during a study of T cells in Graves' hyperthyroidism and ophthalmopathy. Across the whole study: Peripheral blood was drawn at first diagnosis, prior to all treatment.

Germline CDR1 is ENHRY and CDR2 is SYGVKD. This CDR3 has 14 amino acids. Trimming took off 10 bases at V and 6 bases at J, with 19 bases between the two ends. This clonotype showed up many times. Its antigen is currently unknown. RNA transcripts yielded amplified TCR beta CDR3 regions. The HTBI set primed first-round TCR CDR3 RT-PCR. TCRdb called the multiplex PCR reads again in MiXCR, with one record for every CDR3 protein. The repertoire consists of some 180,000 distinct CDR3 sequences, with about 17% occurring once and the leading ten covering 29%. Study observations and caveats: Most thyroid clonotypes with frequency above 0.001 were detected in blood. The model anticipated ophthalmopathy a median around 6 months pre-onset.

Source material: blood. The chain employs TRBV10-3 and TRBJ2-1; tentative D call: TRBD2 (6 bases). This TCR derives from a woman between 45 and 65 years old with Graves' hyperthyroidism. The CDR3 spells CATDTGTLSNEQFF. The CDR3 DNA reads as TGTGCCACCGATACCGGGACTCTGTCCAATGAGCAGTTCTTC.